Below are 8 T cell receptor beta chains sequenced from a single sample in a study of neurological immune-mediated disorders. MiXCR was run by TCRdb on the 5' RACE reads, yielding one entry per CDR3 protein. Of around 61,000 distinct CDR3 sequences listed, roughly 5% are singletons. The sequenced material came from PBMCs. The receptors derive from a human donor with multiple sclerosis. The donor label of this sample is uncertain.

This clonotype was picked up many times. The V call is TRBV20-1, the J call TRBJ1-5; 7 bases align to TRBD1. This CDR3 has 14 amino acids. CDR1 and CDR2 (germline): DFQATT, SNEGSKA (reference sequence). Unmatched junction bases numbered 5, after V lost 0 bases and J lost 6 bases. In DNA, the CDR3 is TGCAGTGCTAGAGAGCAGGGGGGATCTCAGCCCCAGCATTTT. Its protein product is CSAREQGGSQPQHF.

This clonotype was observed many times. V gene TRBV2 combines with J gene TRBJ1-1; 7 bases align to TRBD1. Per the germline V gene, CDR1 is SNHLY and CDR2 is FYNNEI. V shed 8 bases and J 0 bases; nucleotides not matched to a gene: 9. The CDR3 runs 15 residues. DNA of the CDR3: TGTGCCAGCCGAGTGGGACAGACCCTGAACACTGAAGCTTTCTTT. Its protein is CASRVGQTLNTEAFF.

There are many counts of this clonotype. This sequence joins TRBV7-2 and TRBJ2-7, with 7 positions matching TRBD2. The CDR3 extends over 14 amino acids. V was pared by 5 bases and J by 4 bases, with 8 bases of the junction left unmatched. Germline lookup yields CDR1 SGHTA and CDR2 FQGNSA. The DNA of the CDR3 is TGTGCCAGCAGCCACTCCCCAGCGGGGTACGAGCAGTACTTC. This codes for CASSHSPAGYEQYF.

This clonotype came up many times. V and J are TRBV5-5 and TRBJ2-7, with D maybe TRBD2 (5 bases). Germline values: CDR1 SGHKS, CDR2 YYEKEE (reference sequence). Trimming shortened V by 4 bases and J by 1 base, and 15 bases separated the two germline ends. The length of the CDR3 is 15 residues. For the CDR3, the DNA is TGTGCCAGCAGCGGAGCTCCGGGCGGGTCCTACGAGCAGTACTTC. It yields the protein CASSGAPGGSYEQYF.

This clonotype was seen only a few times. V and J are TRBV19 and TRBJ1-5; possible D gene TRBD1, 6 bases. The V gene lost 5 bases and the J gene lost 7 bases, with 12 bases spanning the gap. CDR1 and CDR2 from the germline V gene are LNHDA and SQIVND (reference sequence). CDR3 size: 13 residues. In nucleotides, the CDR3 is TGTGCCAGTAGTCGACAGGAGGTACAGCCCCAGCATTTT. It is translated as CASSRQEVQPQHF.

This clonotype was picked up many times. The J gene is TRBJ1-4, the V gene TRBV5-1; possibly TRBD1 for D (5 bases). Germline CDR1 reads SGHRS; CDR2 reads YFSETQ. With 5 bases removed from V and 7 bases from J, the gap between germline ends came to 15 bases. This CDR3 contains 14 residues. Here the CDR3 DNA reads TGCGCCAGCAGACCGGGAGGGGAGGGTGAAAAACTGTTTTTT. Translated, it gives CASRPGGEGEKLFF.

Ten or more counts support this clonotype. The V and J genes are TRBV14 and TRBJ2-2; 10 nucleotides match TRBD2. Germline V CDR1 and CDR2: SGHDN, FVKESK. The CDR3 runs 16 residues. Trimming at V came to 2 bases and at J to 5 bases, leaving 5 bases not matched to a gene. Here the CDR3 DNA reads TGTGCCAGCAGCCAACTAGCGGGGGTTCGGACCGGGGAGCTGTTTTTT. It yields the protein CASSQLAGVRTGELFF.

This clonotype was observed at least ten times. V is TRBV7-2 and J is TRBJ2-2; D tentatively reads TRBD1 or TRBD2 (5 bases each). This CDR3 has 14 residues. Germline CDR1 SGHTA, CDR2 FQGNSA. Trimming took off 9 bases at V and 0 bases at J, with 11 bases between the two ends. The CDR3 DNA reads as TGTGCCAGGCCGGGGCGGTCGAACACCGGGGAGCTGTTTTTT. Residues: CARPGRSNTGELFF.